This T cell receptor (beta chain) was observed in a study of regulatory T cells in long-lasting Graves disease. General observations from the study: Newly diagnosed Graves' patients exceeded persistent ones in TCR diversity.

This clonotype has a count of ten or more. Its antigen remains unidentified. CDR1 is SNHLY, CDR2 FYNNEI, per germline. The CDR3 totals 15 residues. Trimming took 7 bases from V and 4 from J, leaving 16 bases between them. To make TCR beta libraries, researchers used iRepertoire HTBI primers and Arm-PCR of CDR3 regions. Using its own MiXCR run on the multiplex PCR reads, TCRdb lists one record per CDR3 protein. This repertoire shows 400,000 to 500,000 distinct CDR3 sequences, 14% to 15% found once; its top ten account for about 8.2%. Time point meaning: newly diagnosed GD, antithyroid drugs for less than 3 months. The TCR library was made from RNA that had been extracted from PBMCs in TRIzol. Another study also made use of these data, one on T cells in Graves' hyperthyroidism and ophthalmopathy.

The rearrangement joins TRBV2 to TRBJ2-2; either TRBD1 or TRBD2 may fit D (6 bases each). This clonotype was sampled from a woman aged 40 to 50 with Graves disease. The input for sequencing was peripheral blood mononuclear cells (PBMCs), taken at new diagnosis, from a patient treated with antithyroid drugs. The DNA for the CDR3 is TGTGCCAGCACGGTAACCGGGGGCCCCACCGGGGAGCTGTTTTTT. This encodes CASTVTGGPTGELFF.